These 23 T cell receptor beta chains were sequenced from one sample in a study of blood T cell repertoires in COVID-19. TCRdb's table, derived via immunoSEQ multiplex PCR, lists solely in-frame clones and lacks some. The sample lists approximately 500,000 clones; about 88% were seen once. The source material was peripheral blood. The receptors shown here come from a man aged 18 to 30 with COVID-19, enrolled during active disease.

The CDR3 DNA follows: TGCGCCAGCAGAAGAGCTGTGTGGACAGCTACCTACGAGCAGTACTTC. Translated, it gives CASRRAVWTATYEQYF. The rearrangement joins TRBV5-1 to TRBJ2-7; maybe TRBD1 (6 bases). V lost 5 bases and J lost 2, with 20 bases in between. The length of the CDR3 is 16 residues. In germline, CDR1 is SGHRS, CDR2 YFSETQ.

J is TRBJ2-7 and V is TRBV5-1; 8 nucleotides line up with TRBD2. V shed 0 bases and J 5 bases; nucleotides not matched to a gene: 7. Germline CDR1 and CDR2: SGHRS and YFSETQ. This CDR3 has 15 amino acids. The CDR3 loop is CASSLAGGGLNEQYF. The CDR3 DNA reads as TGCGCCAGCAGCTTGGCCGGGGGGGGGCTGAACGAGCAGTACTTC. Full variable domain (outside the CDR3, taken from reference TRBV5-1 and TRBJ2-7): KAGVTQTPRYLIKTRGQQVTLSCSPISGHRSVSWYQQTPGQGLQFLFEYFSETQRNKGNFPGRFSGRQFSNSRSEMNVSTLELGDSALYLCASSLAGGGLNEQYFGPGTRLTVT.

The chain links TRBV19 to TRBJ1-5, with a weak D call TRBD1 (5 bases). V gave up 7 bases and J gave up 5 bases, with 15 bases separating them. Germline V CDR1 and CDR2: LNHDA, SQIVND (reference sequence). This CDR3 contains 14 residues. The CDR3 protein is CASNYGAVYQPQHF. The CDR3 DNA sequence: TGTGCCAGTAACTATGGGGCCGTTTATCAGCCCCAGCATTTT.

The gene calls are TRBV6-5 and TRBJ1-2, with TRBD1 identical over 8 bases. V was clipped by 5 bases and J by 3 bases; unmatched bases: 2. The CDR3 spans 13 residues. Germline lookup yields CDR1 MNHEY and CDR2 SVGAGI. Written as DNA, the CDR3 is TGTGCCAGCAGTCAGACAGGGGACTATGGCTACACCTTC. It codes for CASSQTGDYGYTF.

This chain links TRBV5-1 with TRBJ1-3; TRBD1 aligns across 9 bases. Germline V lookup: CDR1 SGHRS, CDR2 YFSETQ. The CDR3 runs 17 residues. The junction had 11 bases not matched to a gene; V was cut back by 4 bases and J by 3 bases. CDR3 in DNA: TGCGCCAGCAGCCTACAGGGGGCTGGGGGAAGTGGAAACACCATATATTTT. It encodes CASSLQGAGGSGNTIYF.

V usage is TRBV13 and J usage is TRBJ2-1; maybe TRBD2 (6 bases). V lost 7 bases, J lost 6 bases, and 16 bases lay in between. The CDR3 contains 14 residues. Germline-derived CDR1 and CDR2 are PRHDT and FYEKMQ (reference sequence). Here the CDR3 reads CASTQGWGGNEQFF. The DNA for the CDR3 is TGTGCCAGCACCCAAGGGTGGGGAGGCAATGAGCAGTTCTTC.

The CDR3 coding sequence is TGTGCCAGCAGCCAAGAGGGACAGTGGACCTCCTACGAGCAGTACTTC. It specifies CASSQEGQWTSYEQYF. This rearrangement joins TRBV3-1 (or the pseudogene TRBV3-2) to TRBJ2-7, with 7 nucleotides matching TRBD1. The CDR3 loop spans 16 amino acids. Germline trimming cut 0 bases from V and 0 bases from J; bases unmatched to any gene: 5. CDR1 is LGHDT and CDR2 is YNNKEL in the germline V gene (reference sequence).

The rearrangement joins TRBV4-1 to TRBJ2-2; tentative D call: TRBD2 (5 bases). The CDR3 has 14 amino acids. Germline V gene lookup returns CDR1 MGHRA and CDR2 YSYEKL. The V gene lost 4 bases and the J gene lost 6 bases, with 12 bases spanning the gap. CDR3 nucleotide sequence: TGCGCCAGCAGCCCCACTGGGAGTGCCGGGGAGCTGTTTTTT. It encodes CASSPTGSAGELFF.

V usage is TRBV23-1 and J usage is TRBJ1-3; 8 positions match TRBD1. TRBV23-1 is marked as an open reading frame, function uncertain. The CDR3 length is 15 residues. Trimming at V came to 3 bases and at J to 8 bases, leaving 9 bases not matched to a gene. For the CDR3, the DNA is TGCGCCAGCAGTCACCAAATTCAGGGGGCGGACACCATATATTTT. It is translated as CASSHQIQGADTIYF.

This rearrangement joins TRBV7-9 to TRBJ2-1, with 11 bases fitting TRBD2. The V gene end was trimmed by 4 bases and the J gene end by 8 bases; junction bases not matched to a gene: 13. Germline CDR1 SEHNR, CDR2 FQNEAQ (reference sequence). The CDR3 totals 17 residues. The CDR3 DNA reads TGTGCCAGCAGCTCAGTTCACTCTAGCGGGAGGAGGGATGAGCAGTTCTTC. Its translation is CASSSVHSSGRRDEQFF.

The chain has TRBV11-3 and TRBJ2-1; a possible D gene is TRBD2 (6 bases). V dropped 0 bases and J dropped 0 bases, with 9 bases sitting between them. CDR1 is SGHNT and CDR2 is YENEEA in the germline V gene. The CDR3 runs to 16 residues. The CDR3 reads CASSLEVGGSYNEQFF. The CDR3 DNA is TGTGCCAGCAGCTTAGAGGTGGGGGGCTCCTACAATGAGCAGTTCTTC.

This rearrangement joins TRBV19 to TRBJ2-7; maybe TRBD2 (5 bases). Germline V gene lookup returns CDR1 LNHDA and CDR2 SQIVND (reference sequence). CDR3 length equals 13 residues. The V end was cut by 3 bases, the J end by 1 base, with 7 bases between. CDR3 nucleotides: TGTGCCAGTAGTATTTGGACTTCCTACGAGCAGTACTTC. Translation gives CASSIWTSYEQYF. Supplemented by reference TRBV19 and TRBJ2-7, the full variable domain reads DGGITQSPKYLFRKEGQNVTLSCEQNLNHDAMYWYRQDPGQGLRLIYYSQIVNDFQKGDIAEGYSVSREKKESFPLTVTSAQKNPTAFYLCASSIWTSYEQYFGPGTRLTVT.

The rearrangement links TRBV27 to TRBJ2-2; TRBD1 aligns across 10 bases. Germline V gives CDR1 MNHEY, CDR2 SMNVEV (reference sequence). The CDR3 runs to 15 residues. V gave up 7 bases and J gave up 9 bases; unmatched junction bases: 11. The CDR3 protein is CASKRDRGADRELFF. The DNA of the CDR3 is TGTGCCAGCAAAAGGGACAGGGGAGCGGACAGGGAGCTGTTTTTT.

The CDR3 sequence is CASSQQPGQVAEQYF. Written as DNA, the CDR3 is TGCGCCAGCAGCCAGCAACCGGGACAGGTCGCCGAGCAGTACTTC. The chain couples TRBV4-1 to TRBJ2-7; 8 nucleotides agree with TRBD1. CDR3 size: 15 residues. V lost 3 bases to trimming and J lost 6 bases; unmatched junction nucleotides: 10. The germline gives CDR1 MGHRA, CDR2 YSYEKL.

The V and J genes are TRBV7-6 and TRBJ1-5; possible D gene TRBD1, 7 bases. The J call may be wrong; the DNA end is better matched by TRBJ2-3. From germline, CDR1 is SGHVS and CDR2 FNYEAQ. The CDR3 totals 14 residues. The CDR3 DNA reads TGTGCCAGCAGCGGAGGGGGCGCCGATCAGCCCCAGTATTTT. It yields the protein CASSGGGADQPQYF.

Turning to this clone: A read error may produce the germline difference seen at one junction end. The V and J genes are TRBV6-5 and TRBJ2-7; TRBD1 agrees at 10 bases. CDR3 length equals 13 residues. CDR1 and CDR2 from the germline V gene are MNHEY and SVGAGI. CDR3 protein: CASSPAGTGDRWF. The CDR3 nucleotides are TGTGCCAGCAGCCCCGCCGGGACAGGGGATCGATGGTTC.

J is TRBJ1-2 and V is TRBV6-5; 9 bases align to TRBD1. V lost 6 bases to trimming and J lost 7 bases; unmatched junction nucleotides: 12. The CDR3 has 15 amino acids. Germline V gene data show CDR1 as MNHEY and CDR2 as SVGAGI. The CDR3 reads CASRSPGQGWSGYTF. CDR3 in DNA: TGTGCCAGCAGATCTCCCGGACAGGGGTGGAGTGGCTACACCTTC.

The CDR3 bases are TGTGCCAGCTCACCACCGAGGGACAGGGGGCCAGCACCCCTCCACTTT. Its protein is CASSPPRDRGPAPLHF. The V call is TRBV18, the J call TRBJ1-6; TRBD1 matches 12 bases. J was trimmed by 11 bases and V by 0 bases; bases with no gene match: 5. The CDR3 consists of 16 residues. Germline V gene lookup returns CDR1 KGHSH and CDR2 LQKENI.

The chain is built from TRBV27 and TRBJ1-4, with D maybe TRBD1 (5 bases). From germline, CDR1 is MNHEY and CDR2 SMNVEV (reference sequence). V gave up 0 bases and J gave up 5 bases, with 10 bases separating them. The CDR3 consists of 15 residues. The CDR3 is CASSLSKGLNEKLFF. DNA for the CDR3: TGTGCCAGCAGTTTATCGAAGGGACTGAATGAAAAACTGTTTTTT.

The chain combines TRBV11-3 with TRBJ2-7, with TRBD2 matching over 11 bases. The CDR3 loop spans 15 amino acids. Germline CDR1 reads SGHNT; CDR2 reads YENEEA. With V trimmed by 1 base and J by 7 bases, 6 bases remained unmatched. The CDR3 DNA follows: TGTGCCAGCAGCTTAGGCACTAGCGGGAGAGGGGAGCAGTACTTC. Its translation is CASSLGTSGRGEQYF.

The chain is built from TRBV5-1 and TRBJ2-1; 10 positions match TRBD2. The V gene end was trimmed by 0 bases and the J gene end by 2 bases; junction bases not matched to a gene: 2. CDR1 SGHRS and CDR2 YFSETQ come from the germline V gene. The CDR3 has 16 residues. CDR3 region: CASSLAGTSAYNEQFF. The CDR3 coding sequence is TGCGCCAGCAGCTTGGCCGGGACTAGCGCCTACAATGAGCAGTTCTTC. The variable domain in full, completed from reference TRBV5-1 and TRBJ2-1, reads KAGVTQTPRYLIKTRGQQVTLSCSPISGHRSVSWYQQTPGQGLQFLFEYFSETQRNKGNFPGRFSGRQFSNSRSEMNVSTLELGDSALYLCASSLAGTSAYNEQFFGPGTRLTVL.

The rearrangement joins TRBV2 to TRBJ1-1; D ambiguous. Germline lookup yields CDR1 SNHLY and CDR2 FYNNEI. The CDR3 is 17 amino acids. V dropped 5 bases and J dropped 1 base, with 20 bases sitting between them. Written as DNA, the CDR3 is TGTGCCAGCAGTTTAAGAAGAGGGTTGGCATCGAACACTGAAGCTTTCTTT. Amino acid sequence: CASSLRRGLASNTEAFF.

The V call is TRBV4-1, the J call TRBJ2-3, with TRBD2 identical over 8 bases. CDR3 length: 15 residues. V lost 3 bases, J lost 3 bases, and 5 bases stayed unmatched. Per the germline V gene, CDR1 is MGHRA and CDR2 is YSYEKL. The CDR3 DNA sequence: TGCGCCAGCAGCCACCGACTAGCGAGTACAGATACGCAGTATTTT. The encoded protein is CASSHRLASTDTQYF.